The clone carrying this T cell receptor beta chain has a single count. The data were produced by immunoSEQ multiplex PCR, yet TCRdb's version contains in-frame clones alone and is incomplete. The sample holds about 260,000 clones, over 70% seen once. The data derive from a study of blood T cell repertoires in COVID-19. V lost 1 base to trimming and J lost 11 bases; unmatched junction nucleotides: 15. Germline CDR1 SGHRS, CDR2 YFSETQ. The CDR3 is made up of 15 amino acids. The sequenced sample was peripheral blood. The chain combines TRBV5-1 with TRBJ2-7; 7 bases map to TRBD1. The sequence was collected from a woman between 40 and 55 years old who had recovered from COVID-19. The CDR3 loop reads CASSLRSTLRDRKYF. The CDR3 coding sequence is TGCGCCAGCAGCTTGCGAAGCACCCTCCGGGACAGAAAGTACTTC.